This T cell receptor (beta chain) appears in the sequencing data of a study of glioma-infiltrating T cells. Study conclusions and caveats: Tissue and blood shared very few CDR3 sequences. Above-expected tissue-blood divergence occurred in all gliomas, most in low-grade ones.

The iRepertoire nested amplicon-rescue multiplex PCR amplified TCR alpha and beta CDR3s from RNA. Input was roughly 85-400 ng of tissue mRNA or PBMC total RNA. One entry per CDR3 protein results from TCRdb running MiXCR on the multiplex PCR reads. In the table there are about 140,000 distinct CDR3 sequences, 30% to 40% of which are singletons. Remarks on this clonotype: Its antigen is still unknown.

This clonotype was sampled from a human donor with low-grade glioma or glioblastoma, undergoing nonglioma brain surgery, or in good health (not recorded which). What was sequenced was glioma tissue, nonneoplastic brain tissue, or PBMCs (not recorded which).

CDR3 nucleotides: TGTGCCAGCAGTTTATCCAGGGGCAATCAGCCCCAGCATTTT. Protein product: CASSLSRGNQPQHF. The chain combines TRBV27 with TRBJ1-5; the D gene is possibly TRBD1 (5 bases). CDR1 MNHEY and CDR2 SMNVEV come from the germline V gene (reference sequence). This CDR3 comprises 14 residues. V dropped 0 bases and J dropped 2 bases, with 5 bases sitting between them.